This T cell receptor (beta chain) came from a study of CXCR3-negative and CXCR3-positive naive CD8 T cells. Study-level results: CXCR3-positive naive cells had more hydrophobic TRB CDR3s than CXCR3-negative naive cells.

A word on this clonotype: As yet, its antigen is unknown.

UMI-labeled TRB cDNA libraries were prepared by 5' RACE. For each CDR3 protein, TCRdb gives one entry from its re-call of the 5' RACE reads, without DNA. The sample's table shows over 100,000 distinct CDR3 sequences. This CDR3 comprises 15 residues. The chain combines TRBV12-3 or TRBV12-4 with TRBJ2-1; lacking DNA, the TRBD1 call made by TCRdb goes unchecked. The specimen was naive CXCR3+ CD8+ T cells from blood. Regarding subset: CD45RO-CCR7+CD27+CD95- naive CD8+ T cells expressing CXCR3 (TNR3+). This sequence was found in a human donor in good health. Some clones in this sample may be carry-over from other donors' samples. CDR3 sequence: CASSFRNRELNEQFF.